This passage covers 30 T cell receptor beta chains from one sample sequenced in a study of blood T cell repertoires in COVID-19. The data were produced by immunoSEQ multiplex PCR, yet TCRdb's version contains in-frame clones alone and is incomplete. The sample consists of 200,000 to 250,000 clones, about 85% of them appearing once. Specimen: PBMCs or T cells enriched from blood (not recorded which). These receptors came from a man aged 25-45 years who had recovered from COVID-19.

This sequence joins TRBV3-1 (or the pseudogene TRBV3-2) and TRBJ2-7, with D possibly being TRBD2 (6 bases). In germline, CDR1 is LGHDT, CDR2 YNNKEL (reference sequence). This CDR3 comprises 13 residues. V was clipped by 2 bases and J by 3 bases, with 8 bases between them. The CDR3: CASSQTSSYEQYF. Written as DNA, the CDR3 is TGTGCCAGCAGCCAAACTAGCAGCTACGAGCAGTACTTC.

This clone qualifies as medium-sized. J is TRBJ2-7 and V is TRBV27; 7 positions match TRBD1. V shed 4 bases and J 2 bases; nucleotides not matched to a gene: 14. CDR3 size: 17 residues. Germline assignment: CDR1 MNHEY and CDR2 SMNVEV (reference sequence). The CDR3: CASSSGTEVEGPYEQYF. As DNA, the CDR3 is TGTGCCAGCAGTTCCGGGACAGAGGTTGAAGGTCCCTACGAGCAGTACTTC.

The chain is built from TRBV18 and TRBJ1-6; 10 bases align to TRBD1. The CDR3 is made up of 15 amino acids. With V trimmed by 3 bases and J by 7 bases, 3 bases remained unmatched. The germline V gene encodes CDR1 KGHSH and CDR2 LQKENI. CDR3 protein: CASSPMDRGNSPLHF. The CDR3 region has the DNA TGTGCCAGCTCACCGATGGACAGGGGGAATTCACCCCTCCACTTT.

This sequence joins TRBV7-9 and TRBJ2-2, with 11 bases that match TRBD2. Unmatched junction bases numbered 8, after V lost 4 bases and J lost 4 bases. This CDR3 contains 17 residues. CDR1 is SEHNR and CDR2 is FQNEAQ in the germline V gene (reference sequence). The CDR3 DNA follows: TGTGCCAGCAGCTCAGGCCCGACTAGCGGGGTCACCGGGGAGCTGTTTTTT. Amino acids: CASSSGPTSGVTGELFF.

The gene calls are TRBV7-2 and TRBJ1-1; unclear D gene. Germline CDR1 reads SGHTA; CDR2 reads FQGNSA. CDR3 length: 14 residues. V was clipped by 1 base and J by 1 base, with 7 bases between them. CDR3 coding DNA: TGTGCCAGCAGCTTAGGACGGGAGAACACTGAAGCTTTCTTT. Protein sequence: CASSLGRENTEAFF.

The chain combines TRBV6-6 with TRBJ2-7, with TRBD2 matching 7 bases. Germline-derived CDR1 and CDR2 are MNHNY and SVGAGI (reference sequence). The CDR3 extends over 14 amino acids. The junction had 6 bases not matched to a gene; V was cut back by 0 bases and J by 7 bases. The chain's CDR3 is CASSYSGGSGEQYF. The CDR3 DNA reads TGTGCCAGCAGTTACTCGGGCGGGAGTGGGGAGCAGTACTTC.

This chain uses TRBV27 with TRBJ2-3, with 8 bases that match TRBD1. The CDR3 extends over 18 amino acids. Germline V gene lookup returns CDR1 MNHEY and CDR2 SMNVEV (reference sequence). The V and J ends lost 3 bases and 2 bases, in that order; junction bases with no gene match: 13. The CDR3 reads CASSFGTGVFLFTDTQYF. The DNA for the CDR3 is TGTGCCAGCAGTTTTGGGACAGGTGTATTCCTATTCACAGATACGCAGTATTTT.

The chain carries TRBV12-3 or TRBV12-4 and TRBJ1-4, with D hard to call. The CDR3 totals 13 residues. V was trimmed by 3 bases and J by 7 bases, leaving 9 bases between them. CDR3 bases: TGTGCCAGCAGTTTTCGGCCGGGTGAAAAACTGTTTTTT. Translating gives CASSFRPGEKLFF.

The genes are TRBV6-5 and TRBJ2-7, with 9 bases that match TRBD1. With V trimmed by 2 bases and J by 3 bases, 8 bases remained unmatched. Germline V gives CDR1 MNHEY, CDR2 SVGAGI. The CDR3 runs 16 residues. Here the CDR3 reads CASSYPTGTGSYEQYF. As DNA, the CDR3 is TGTGCCAGCAGTTACCCAACCGGGACAGGGAGCTACGAGCAGTACTTC.

This chain joins TRBV18 and TRBJ1-2, with D maybe TRBD1 (6 bases). V was pared by 3 bases and J by 8 bases, with 19 bases between. Germline assignment: CDR1 KGHSH and CDR2 LQKENI. The length of the CDR3 is 15 residues. Here the CDR3 DNA reads TGTGCCAGCTCACCCGCATCAGGACAGAGTCGGGGCTACACCTTC. This codes for CASSPASGQSRGYTF.

V usage is TRBV29-1 and J usage is TRBJ2-7; the D gene is possibly TRBD1 (6 bases). CDR1 is SQVTM and CDR2 is ANQGSEA in the germline V gene. This CDR3 contains 17 residues. V lost 7 bases to trimming and J lost 4 bases, with 29 bases between them. In nucleotides, the CDR3 is TGCAGCGCCCCTAGAGGACAGCTCTCGAGGGGCCTTTACGAGCAGTACTTC. Translation gives CSAPRGQLSRGLYEQYF.

V gene TRBV18 combines with J gene TRBJ1-2; D is perhaps TRBD1 (5 bases). V lost 5 bases and J lost 4, with 14 bases in between. Germline V gives CDR1 KGHSH, CDR2 LQKENI. CDR3 length: 14 residues. CDR3 bases: TGTGCCAGCTCAACCACGACAGAAGCCTATGGCTACACCTTC. It is translated as CASSTTTEAYGYTF.

CDR3 in DNA: TGCGCCAGCAGCGAGGGACAGGGGGGTACTGAAGCTTTCTTT. Amino acid sequence: CASSEGQGGTEAFF. The chain recombines TRBV5-1 with TRBJ1-1, with 11 bases matching TRBD1. With 4 bases clipped from V and 5 bases from J, the junction kept 4 bases outside the gene matches. CDR1 and CDR2 from the germline V gene are SGHRS and YFSETQ. CDR3 length: 14 amino acids.

The chain has TRBV27 and TRBJ2-1, with D possibly matching TRBD2 (5 bases). The CDR3 contains 11 residues. V lost 3 bases to trimming and J lost 9 bases, with 6 bases between them. Germline V gene sequence: CDR1 MNHEY, CDR2 SMNVEV (reference sequence). The CDR3 DNA reads as TGTGCCAGCAGTTTTGCGGGTGAGCAGTTCTTC. Protein: CASSFAGEQFF.

This chain joins TRBV11-1 and TRBJ1-6; a possible D gene is TRBD1 (5 bases). This CDR3 has 15 residues. V lost 6 bases and J lost 5, with 14 bases in between. CDR1 and CDR2 from the germline V gene are SGHAT and FQDESV (reference sequence). The CDR3 sequence: CASSTGGTNNSPLHF. The CDR3, as DNA: TGTGCCAGCAGTACGGGGGGGACGAATAATTCACCCCTCCACTTT.

V and J are TRBV7-9 and TRBJ1-5, with D uncertain. Germline V lookup: CDR1 SEHNR, CDR2 FQNEAQ (reference sequence). Trimming shortened V by 5 bases and J by 5 bases, and 10 bases separated the two germline ends. This CDR3 has 13 residues. In nucleotides, the CDR3 is TGTGCCAGCAGCCATAGCTGGGATCAGCCCCAGCATTTT. Residues: CASSHSWDQPQHF.

The genes are TRBV7-2 and TRBJ1-5; a possible D gene is TRBD1 (5 bases). CDR1 is SGHTA and CDR2 is FQGNSA in the germline V gene. Trimming shortened V by 0 bases and J by 7 bases, and 13 bases separated the two germline ends. This CDR3 has 15 amino acids. The CDR3 sequence: CASSLAVWGTQPQHF. The CDR3 DNA reads as TGTGCCAGCAGCTTAGCTGTGTGGGGCACGCAGCCCCAGCATTTT.

The J gene is TRBJ2-1, the V gene TRBV19, with TRBD2 matching 13 bases. Germline CDR1 LNHDA, CDR2 SQIVND (reference sequence). This CDR3 is built from 20 residues. The V segment lost 4 bases and the J segment 0 bases; nucleotides outside the gene matches: 12. The chain's CDR3 is CASSNKRRGLAGSSYNEQFF. CDR3 nucleotides: TGTGCCAGTAGTAATAAGCGAAGGGGACTAGCGGGAAGCTCCTACAATGAGCAGTTCTTC. The whole variable domain, remainder taken from reference TRBV19 and TRBJ2-1, is DGGITQSPKYLFRKEGQNVTLSCEQNLNHDAMYWYRQDPGQGLRLIYYSQIVNDFQKGDIAEGYSVSREKKESFPLTVTSAQKNPTAFYLCASSNKRRGLAGSSYNEQFFGPGTRLTVL.

The gene calls are TRBV5-4 and TRBJ2-7; 9 bases are shared with TRBD1. With V trimmed by 0 bases and J by 5 bases, 3 bases remained unmatched. CDR1 is SGHNT and CDR2 is YYREEE in the germline V gene (reference sequence). The CDR3 covers 14 residues. CDR3 bases: TGTGCCAGCAGCTTGGACAGGGGGCGCCACGAGCAGTACTTC. Encoded protein: CASSLDRGRHEQYF.

V gene TRBV6-4 combines with J gene TRBJ2-1, with 9 positions matching TRBD2. This CDR3 contains 13 residues. Germline CDR1 and CDR2: MRHNA and SNTAGT. V lost 4 bases to trimming and J lost 8 bases; unmatched junction nucleotides: 3. This CDR3 is CASSGTSVDEQFF. CDR3 bases: TGTGCCAGCAGTGGGACTAGCGTTGATGAGCAGTTCTTC.

CDR3 sequence: CASSEPGGLGTEAFF. As DNA, the CDR3 is TGTGCCAGCAGTGAGCCGGGGGGGTTAGGCACTGAAGCTTTCTTT. The chain carries TRBV25-1 and TRBJ1-1; D might be TRBD1 (5 bases). Germline lookup yields CDR1 MGHDK and CDR2 SYGVNS. The CDR3 spans 15 residues. V lost 3 bases, J lost 4 bases, and 15 bases lay in between.

V and J are TRBV5-4 and TRBJ2-7, with D possibly TRBD1 on 6 matching bases. Germline loops: CDR1 SGHNT, CDR2 YYREEE (reference sequence). Trimming took off 4 bases at V and 0 bases at J, with 11 bases between the two ends. The CDR3 consists of 14 residues. The CDR3 bases are TGTGCCAGCAGCCCCCGGACAGCCTCCTACGAGCAGTACTTC. Its translation is CASSPRTASYEQYF.

In nucleotides, the CDR3 is TGTGCCAGCAGCGGTACATCCGGGAATCAGCCCCAGCATTTT. It yields the protein CASSGTSGNQPQHF. The V and J genes are TRBV2 and TRBJ1-5; D not certain. This CDR3 contains 14 residues. Germline values: CDR1 SNHLY, CDR2 FYNNEI. Trimming pared 6 bases from V and 4 bases from J, leaving 13 bases between.

The V gene is TRBV19, the J gene TRBJ1-1, with D possibly being TRBD1 (6 bases). V gave up 8 bases and J gave up 4 bases, with 20 bases separating them. The CDR3 has 15 amino acids. Germline V gene sequence: CDR1 LNHDA, CDR2 SQIVND (reference sequence). The CDR3 bases are TGTGCCAGTCGATCGGGGGGCGAAAGGGTCACTGAAGCTTTCTTT. This codes for CASRSGGERVTEAFF.

This chain joins TRBV27 and TRBJ2-4, with a possible D match to TRBD2 (6 bases). V lost 5 bases and J lost 0, with 14 bases in between. The length of the CDR3 is 16 residues. Germline lookup yields CDR1 MNHEY and CDR2 SMNVEV (reference sequence). CDR3 sequence (DNA): TGTGCCAGCAGTGGAGGGGCGTTGCTAGCCAAAAACATTCAGTACTTC. It yields the protein CASSGGALLAKNIQYF.

This rearrangement joins TRBV2 to TRBJ2-4; D gene unclear. The V gene lost 4 bases and the J gene lost 4 bases, with 14 bases spanning the gap. Germline lookup yields CDR1 SNHLY and CDR2 FYNNEI. This CDR3 contains 15 residues. The CDR3 region has the DNA TGTGCCAGCAGTGCAACAAGGAGCATAAAAAACATTCAGTACTTC. It codes for CASSATRSIKNIQYF. Looking up the rest from reference TRBV2 and TRBJ2-4 gives the full variable domain: EPEVTQTPSHQVTQMGQEVILRCVPISNHLYFYWYRQILGQKVEFLVSFYNNEISEKSEIFDDQFSVERPDGSNFTLKIRSTKLEDSAMYFCASSATRSIKNIQYFGAGTRLSVL.

The rearrangement uses TRBV18 and TRBJ1-3, with TRBD1 identical over 7 bases. The trim removed 4 bases at V and 4 bases at J, leaving 4 bases unmatched. The CDR3 has 14 residues. Germline V CDR1 and CDR2: KGHSH, LQKENI. The CDR3 DNA sequence: TGTGCCAGCTCACTGACAGGGAACGGAAACACCATATATTTT. Amino acids: CASSLTGNGNTIYF.

This chain links TRBV30 with TRBJ1-6; no reliable D call. Germline V gives CDR1 GTSNPN, CDR2 SVGIG (reference sequence). Trimming removed 0 bases from V and 16 bases from J, with 13 bases in between. CDR3 length equals 12 residues. This CDR3 reads CAWSVNPDGLHF. CDR3 bases: TGTGCCTGGAGTGTAAACCCTGACGGGCTCCACTTT.

This chain links TRBV10-3 with TRBJ1-1, with 7 nucleotides matching TRBD1. With 3 bases clipped from V and 2 bases from J, the junction kept 6 bases outside the gene matches. Germline V lookup: CDR1 ENHRY, CDR2 SYGVKD. The CDR3 covers 15 residues. CDR3 sequence reads: CAISDSDRSNTEAFF. The CDR3 DNA reads TGTGCCATCAGTGATTCGGACAGGTCTAACACTGAAGCTTTCTTT.

The chain is built from TRBV25-1 and TRBJ2-3; no reliable D call. The germline V and J ends were trimmed by 3 bases and 0 bases, with 13 bases remaining between them. CDR3 length: 16 residues. CDR1 is MGHDK, CDR2 SYGVNS, per germline. The CDR3 is CASSDPSFFSTDTQYF. CDR3 nucleotides: TGTGCCAGCAGTGATCCCTCGTTTTTTAGCACAGATACGCAGTATTTT. Full variable domain (missing parts from reference TRBV25-1 and TRBJ2-3): EADIYQTPRYLVIGTGKKITLECSQTMGHDKMYWYQQDPGMELHLIHYSYGVNSTEKGDLSSESTVSRIRTEHFPLTLESARPSHTSQYLCASSDPSFFSTDTQYFGPGTRLTVL.